This TCR beta chain was recorded in a study of blood T cell repertoires in COVID-19. Study background: Specimens from acute and convalescent COVID-19 originated in the United States, Italy and Spain. Sample material is recorded as cDNA or gDNA derived from T cells, B-cell-depleted T cells, or PBMCs.

Per the original methods: Amplification of reference gene primers provided the estimated nucleated cell counts. The table came from immunoSEQ multiplex PCR; TCRdb's copy has only in-frame clones and leaves some out. The V and J calls and the clone size are those of that table, but D and trimming were determined from the DNA. The sample carries about 81,000 clones, around nine tenths recorded once. After removal of 5 bases from V and 7 bases from J, the junction contained 7 bases not matched to a gene. CDR1 is SGHTA, CDR2 FQGNSA, per germline. This CDR3 region has 13 residues. This clone was recorded once.

The V and J genes are TRBV7-2 and TRBJ1-2; 7 positions match TRBD1. Sequenced material: peripheral blood. This receptor was identified in a woman over 75 with acute or convalescent COVID-19. This CDR3 is CASSLRQGVGYTF. In DNA, the CDR3 is TGTGCCAGCAGCCTTCGACAGGGAGTTGGCTACACCTTC. The full variable domain, with the rest looked up from reference TRBV7-2 and TRBJ1-2, is GAGVSQSPSNKVTEKGKDVELRCDPISGHTALYWYRQSLGQGLEFLIYFQGNSAPDKSGLPSDRFSAERTGGSVSTLTIQRTQQEDSAVYLCASSLRQGVGYTFGSGTRLTVV.